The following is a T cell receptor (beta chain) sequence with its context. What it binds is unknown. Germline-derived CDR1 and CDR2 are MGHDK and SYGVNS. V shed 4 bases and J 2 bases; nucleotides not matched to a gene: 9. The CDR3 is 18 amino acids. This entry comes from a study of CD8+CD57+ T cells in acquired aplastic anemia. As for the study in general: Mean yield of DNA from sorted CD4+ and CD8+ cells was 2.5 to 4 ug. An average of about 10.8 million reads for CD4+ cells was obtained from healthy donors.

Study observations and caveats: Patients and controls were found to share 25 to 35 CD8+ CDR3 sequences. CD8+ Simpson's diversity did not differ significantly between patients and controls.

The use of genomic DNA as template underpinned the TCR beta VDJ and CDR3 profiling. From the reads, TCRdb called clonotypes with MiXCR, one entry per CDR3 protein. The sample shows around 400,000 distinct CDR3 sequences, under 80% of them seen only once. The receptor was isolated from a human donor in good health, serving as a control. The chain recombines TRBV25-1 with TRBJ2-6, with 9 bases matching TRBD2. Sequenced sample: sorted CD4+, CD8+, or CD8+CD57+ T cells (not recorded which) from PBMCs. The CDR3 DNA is TGTGCCAGCAGTGCACGCGGGAGGGCAACCGCTGGGGCCAACGTCCTGACTTTC. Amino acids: CASSARGRATAGANVLTF.